These 2 T cell receptor beta chains share one sample of origin, sequenced in a study of blood T cells in healthy people across ages. For the second PCR, which ran for 7 to 11 cycles, a sample-barcoded 5' primer and a J-beta primer mix were used. TCRdb reprocessed the 5' RACE reads via MiXCR and lists one record per CDR3 protein. The sample carries 850,000 to 1,000,000 distinct CDR3 sequences, about 51% recorded once. Source material: blood. The origin of the receptors is a woman aged 60-75 years in good health.

J is TRBJ2-1 and V is TRBV20-1; 7 bases fit TRBD2. The junction had 9 bases not matched to a gene; V was cut back by 6 bases and J by 1 base. This CDR3 contains 15 residues. Germline values: CDR1 DFQATT, CDR2 SNEGSKA (reference sequence). In DNA form, the CDR3 reads TGCAGTGCGGTAACTAGCGACCCTTCCTACAATGAGCAGTTCTTC. It codes for CSAVTSDPSYNEQFF.

This clonotype was picked up a small number of times. The chain recombines TRBV6-6 with TRBJ2-6, with TRBD1 matching 7 bases. V was pared by 7 bases and J by 2 bases, with 5 bases of the junction left unmatched. In germline, CDR1 is MNHNY, CDR2 SVGAGI (reference sequence). The CDR3 is 15 amino acids. The CDR3 bases are TGTGCCAGCACTCATACAGGGGCTGGGGCCAACGTCCTGACTTTC. Translated: CASTHTGAGANVLTF.